The 27 T cell receptor beta chains below come from one sample, sequenced in a study of immune cell composition in non-small cell lung cancer. The data were produced by immunoSEQ multiplex PCR, yet TCRdb's version contains in-frame clones alone and is incomplete. The sample holds 14,000 or so clones; over 70% are singletons and the top ten take roughly 11%. Sequencing was performed on lung tumor tissue. These receptors all come from a human donor with non-small cell lung cancer.

This CDR3 reads CASSGRAGTSGINSYNEQFF. The CDR3 DNA sequence: TGTGCCAGCAGTGGAAGAGCCGGGACTAGCGGTATCAACTCCTACAATGAGCAGTTCTTC. The rearrangement links TRBV6-1 to TRBJ2-1, with TRBD2 identical over 11 bases. Germline trimming cut 4 bases from V and 0 bases from J; bases unmatched to any gene: 14. Germline V gives CDR1 MNHNS, CDR2 SASEGT. This CDR3 has 20 residues.

As to this clone: Within the sample, other DNA sequences also encode this same CDR3. The chain couples TRBV30 to TRBJ2-2; tentatively, D is TRBD1 or TRBD2 (5 bases each). V lost 7 bases and J 0 bases, leaving 12 bases between the germline ends. Germline CDR1 is GTSNPN and CDR2 is SVGIG (reference sequence). The CDR3 totals 14 residues. CDR3 sequence: CASPRDANTGELFF. The CDR3 region has the DNA TGTGCCTCCCCCCGGGACGCGAACACCGGGGAGCTGTTTTTT.

This clone is a singleton in its sample. This sequence joins TRBV30 and TRBJ1-4; D might be TRBD1 (6 bases). CDR1 and CDR2 (germline): GTSNPN, SVGIG (reference sequence). V was pared by 7 bases and J by 7 bases, with 16 bases between. The CDR3 covers 13 residues. CDR3 sequence: CAFHRAKGEKLFF. CDR3 sequence (DNA): TGTGCCTTCCACAGGGCCAAGGGTGAAAAACTGTTTTTT.

The V and J genes are TRBV18 and TRBJ2-2; 10 nucleotides line up with TRBD2. V lost 8 bases to trimming and J lost 5 bases; unmatched junction nucleotides: 8. Germline CDR1 and CDR2: KGHSH and LQKENI. This CDR3 contains 15 residues. The CDR3: CASQEREGPTGELFF. CDR3 DNA: TGTGCCAGCCAAGAGCGGGAGGGCCCAACCGGGGAGCTGTTTTTT.

This rearrangement joins TRBV19 to TRBJ2-1; TRBD2 might be the D (6 bases). Trimming took off 4 bases at V and 10 bases at J, with 11 bases between the two ends. CDR1 is LNHDA, CDR2 SQIVND, per germline (reference sequence). The CDR3 contains 12 residues. The CDR3 loop is CASSTGGGEQFF. CDR3 nucleotide sequence: TGTGCCAGTAGTACCGGAGGAGGGGAGCAGTTCTTC.

This clone has a single count. V gene TRBV12-2 combines with J gene TRBJ1-1. TRBV12-2 is a pseudogene segment. CDR3 length equals 11 residues. The CDR3 DNA reads TGTGCAAGTCGAGGGAACACTGAAGCTTTCTTT. Translated, it gives CASRGNTEAFF.

The CDR3 DNA is TGTGCCAGCAGCGCCGGGGGGACCTATGGCTACACCTTC. It is translated as CASSAGGTYGYTF. The chain combines TRBV7-9 with TRBJ1-2; tentatively, D is TRBD1 (5 bases). This CDR3 spans 13 amino acids. The germline V gene encodes CDR1 SEHNR and CDR2 FQNEAQ (reference sequence). V was cut by 5 bases and J by 4 bases, with 11 bases left in between.

The rearrangement uses TRBV4-2 and TRBJ2-7; 8 bases fit TRBD2. Trimming at V came to 0 bases and at J to 3 bases, leaving 7 bases not matched to a gene. This CDR3 is built from 16 residues. Germline V gene data show CDR1 as LGHNA and CDR2 as YNFKEQ. Written as DNA, the CDR3 is TGTGCCAGCAGCCAAGAAGGGTCCGGGAGGGGCTACGAGCAGTACTTC. Translation gives CASSQEGSGRGYEQYF.

There are a few counts of this clone. One end of the junction varies from germline; a read error may be responsible. The chain recombines TRBV7-2 with TRBJ2-7; 9 bases match TRBD2. In germline, CDR1 is SGHTA, CDR2 FQGNSA. The CDR3 extends over 18 amino acids. The CDR3 here is CASSLAILGASGAYEQYF. In DNA, the CDR3 is TGTGCCAGCAGCCTAGCAATCCTCGGGGCTAGCGGGGCCTACGAGCAGTACTTC.

The chain uses TRBV7-8 and TRBJ1-5; D not resolved. Between the trimmed V and J ends, which lost 4 bases and 5 bases, there was a span of 9 bases. CDR3 length equals 13 residues. In germline, CDR1 is SGHVS, CDR2 FQNEAQ. This CDR3 is CASSSSIDQPQHF. The CDR3 nucleotides read TGTGCCAGCAGCTCGAGCATTGATCAGCCCCAGCATTTT.

V gene TRBV4-2 combines with J gene TRBJ1-1, with unresolved D. V dropped 5 bases and J dropped 0 bases, with 13 bases sitting between them. The CDR3 is made up of 15 amino acids. CDR1 LGHNA and CDR2 YNFKEQ come from the germline V gene. CDR3: CASSDGVSMNTEAFF. Here the CDR3 DNA reads TGTGCCAGCAGCGACGGAGTCAGCATGAACACTGAAGCTTTCTTT.

On this clone itself: This likely traces to a read error, being one base from a far larger clone. The genes are TRBV5-2 and TRBJ1-1. TRBV5-2 is a known pseudogene. The CDR3 is 14 residues long. DNA of the CDR3: TGTGCCAGCAGCCAATCCCCGGGACGGACTGAAGCTTTCTTT. Protein sequence: CASSQSPGRTEAFF.

The table lists this clone with a count of one. The chain joins TRBV30 to TRBJ2-5; 7 bases fit TRBD1. V was pared by 3 bases and J by 4 bases, with 2 bases of the junction left unmatched. This CDR3 is 12 amino acids long. CDR1 GTSNPN and CDR2 SVGIG come from the germline V gene (reference sequence). CDR3 nucleotide sequence: TGTGCCTGGAGACAGGGGCGAGAGACCCAGTACTTC. Residues: CAWRQGRETQYF.

The chain is built from TRBV7-9 and TRBJ2-1; D may be TRBD1 (6 bases). Germline CDR1 SEHNR, CDR2 FQNEAQ (reference sequence). CDR3 length equals 13 residues. Trimming cost V 0 bases and J 6 bases, with 6 bases left between them. The CDR3 sequence is CASSLAGGNEQFF. The CDR3 DNA follows: TGTGCCAGCAGCTTAGCAGGGGGCAATGAGCAGTTCTTC.

The chain links TRBV30 to TRBJ1-2, with 7 bases identical to TRBD1. CDR3 size: 14 residues. Trimming at V came to 2 bases and at J to 5 bases, leaving 8 bases not matched to a gene. The germline gives CDR1 GTSNPN, CDR2 SVGIG (reference sequence). The CDR3 DNA follows: TGTGCCTGGAGTCATTCGGGACAGTTTTATGGCTACACCTTC. Residues: CAWSHSGQFYGYTF.

This chain links TRBV5-1 with TRBJ2-1, with D perhaps matching TRBD2 (7 bases). V lost 0 bases, J lost 5 bases, and 15 bases lay in between. The germline V gene encodes CDR1 SGHRS and CDR2 YFSETQ. The CDR3 length is 16 residues. The DNA for the CDR3 is TGCGCCAGCAGCTTGGCCGGGGGGCGAAAAGACAATGAGCAGTTCTTC. It yields the protein CASSLAGGRKDNEQFF.

V is TRBV16 and J is TRBJ2-1, with 14 bases aligning to TRBD2. This CDR3 contains 15 residues. Germline V gene sequence: CDR1 KGHSY, CDR2 FQNENV. The trim removed 4 bases at V and 12 bases at J, leaving 8 bases unmatched. The CDR3 sequence is CASSPPRLAGGLQFF. The CDR3, as DNA: TGTGCCAGCAGCCCCCCGAGACTAGCGGGAGGGCTGCAGTTCTTC.

V and J are TRBV14 and TRBJ2-1; 14 bases line up with TRBD2. V shed 0 bases, J shed 4 bases, and the junction held 5 bases outside the gene matches. Germline V gene lookup returns CDR1 SGHDN and CDR2 FVKESK. This CDR3 has 18 amino acids. The CDR3 reads CASSQEGTSGGKYNEQFF. CDR3 in DNA: TGTGCCAGCAGCCAAGAAGGGACTAGCGGGGGTAAATACAATGAGCAGTTCTTC.

This clone came up a few times. The chain uses TRBV19 and TRBJ1-2; 10 nucleotides agree with TRBD1. Germline assignment: CDR1 LNHDA and CDR2 SQIVND (reference sequence). The CDR3 is 13 residues long. With 6 bases clipped from V and 7 bases from J, the junction kept 5 bases outside the gene matches. The CDR3 loop reads CASRGTGEAGYTF. The DNA for the CDR3 is TGTGCCAGTAGGGGGACAGGGGAGGCTGGCTACACCTTC.

This clone was recorded once. CDR3 bases: TGTGCCAGCAGCTTAGCGCCTTCCACTAGCGGGAGCTACGAGCAGTACTTC. Translating it yields CASSLAPSTSGSYEQYF. V is TRBV7-9 and J is TRBJ2-7, with TRBD2 matching over 11 bases. V was clipped by 0 bases and J by 3 bases; unmatched bases: 7. The length of the CDR3 is 17 residues. Per the germline V gene, CDR1 is SEHNR and CDR2 is FQNEAQ (reference sequence).

The chain employs TRBV7-2 and TRBJ2-2; D is ambiguous. The CDR3 loop spans 13 amino acids. CDR1 and CDR2 (germline): SGHTA, FQGNSA. Trimming took 5 bases from V and 1 from J, leaving 5 bases between them. The CDR3 loop is CASSVKNTGELFF. The CDR3 DNA follows: TGTGCCAGCAGCGTAAAGAACACCGGGGAGCTGTTTTTT.

The sample holds one count of this clone. The genes are TRBV6-4 and TRBJ2-7; 14 bases match TRBD2. Germline V gene lookup returns CDR1 MRHNA and CDR2 SNTAGT. The CDR3 is 19 residues long. The J segment lost 2 bases and the V segment lost 0 bases, leaving 9 bases of the junction unmatched. The chain's CDR3 is CASSDSGGLAGELTYEQYF. CDR3 in DNA: TGTGCCAGCAGTGACTCCGGGGGACTAGCGGGAGAACTTACCTACGAGCAGTACTTC.

This rearrangement joins TRBV14 to TRBJ2-1; D might be TRBD1 (6 bases). This CDR3 comprises 14 residues. Germline CDR1 is SGHDN and CDR2 is FVKESK. V was shortened by 0 bases and J by 11 bases, with 14 bases between the two germline ends. The CDR3 sequence is CASSQDHPGTKQFF. CDR3 DNA: TGTGCCAGCAGCCAAGATCACCCCGGGACAAAGCAGTTCTTC. The complete variable domain, with remaining parts taken from reference TRBV14 and TRBJ2-1, reads EAGVTQFPSHSVIEKGQTVTLRCDPISGHDNLYWYRRVMGKEIKFLLHFVKESKQDESGMPNNRFLAERTGGTYSTLKVQPAELEDSGVYFCASSQDHPGTKQFFGPGTRLTVL.

This chain connects TRBV20-1 to TRBJ1-3; D gene unclear. This CDR3 region has 11 residues. Trimming shortened V by 2 bases and J by 6 bases, and 5 bases separated the two germline ends. CDR1 and CDR2 from the germline V gene are DFQATT and SNEGSKA (reference sequence). CDR3 region: CSARHENTIYF. The DNA for the CDR3 is TGCAGTGCTAGACATGAAAACACCATATATTTT.

The chain uses TRBV2 and TRBJ2-3; 11 bases match TRBD2. The CDR3 is 20 residues long. Germline V gives CDR1 SNHLY, CDR2 FYNNEI. The V segment lost 8 bases and the J segment 0 bases; nucleotides outside the gene matches: 19. The CDR3 bases are TGTGCCAGCCGTCGAGGGACTAGCGGAAGATCCTCCACTAGCACAGATACGCAGTATTTT. Translation: CASRRGTSGRSSTSTDTQYF.

CDR3 nucleotide sequence: TGCAGTGCTAGACTACAGGGTTATGAGTACTTC. Translating it yields CSARLQGYEYF. J is TRBJ2-7 and V is TRBV20-1, with D possibly matching TRBD1 (6 bases). The V end lost 2 bases, the J end lost 11 bases, and 13 bases lay between the germline ends. The V gene's germline CDR1 is DFQATT and CDR2 SNEGSKA (reference sequence). This CDR3 is built from 11 residues.

V gene TRBV11-2 combines with J gene TRBJ1-1; D not certain. The V end lost 8 bases, the J end lost 1 base, and 14 bases lay between the germline ends. The CDR3 totals 14 residues. Germline V CDR1 and CDR2: SGHAT, FQNNGV. CDR3 sequence (DNA): TGTGCCAGCTCCCCCCGGACCGCGAACACTGAAGCTTTCTTT. This gives the protein CASSPRTANTEAFF.